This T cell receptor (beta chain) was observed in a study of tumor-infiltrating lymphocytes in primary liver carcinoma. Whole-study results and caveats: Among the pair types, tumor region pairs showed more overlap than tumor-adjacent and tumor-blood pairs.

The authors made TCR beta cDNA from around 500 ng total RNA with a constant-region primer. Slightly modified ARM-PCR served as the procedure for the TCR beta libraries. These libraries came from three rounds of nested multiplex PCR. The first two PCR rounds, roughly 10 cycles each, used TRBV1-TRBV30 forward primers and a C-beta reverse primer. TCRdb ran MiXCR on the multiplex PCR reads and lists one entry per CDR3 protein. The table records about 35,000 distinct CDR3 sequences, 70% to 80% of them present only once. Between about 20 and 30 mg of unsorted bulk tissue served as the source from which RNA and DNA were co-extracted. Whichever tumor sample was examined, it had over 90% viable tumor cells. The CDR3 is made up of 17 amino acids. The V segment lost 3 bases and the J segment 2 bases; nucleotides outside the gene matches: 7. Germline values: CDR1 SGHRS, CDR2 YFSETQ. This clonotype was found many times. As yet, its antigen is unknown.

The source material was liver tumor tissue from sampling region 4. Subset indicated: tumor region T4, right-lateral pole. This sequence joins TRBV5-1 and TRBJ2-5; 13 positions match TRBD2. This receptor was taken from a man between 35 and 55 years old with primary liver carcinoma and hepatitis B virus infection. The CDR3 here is CASSSYGLAGEQETQYF. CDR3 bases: TGCGCCAGCAGCTCCTACGGACTAGCGGGAGAGCAAGAGACCCAGTACTTC.